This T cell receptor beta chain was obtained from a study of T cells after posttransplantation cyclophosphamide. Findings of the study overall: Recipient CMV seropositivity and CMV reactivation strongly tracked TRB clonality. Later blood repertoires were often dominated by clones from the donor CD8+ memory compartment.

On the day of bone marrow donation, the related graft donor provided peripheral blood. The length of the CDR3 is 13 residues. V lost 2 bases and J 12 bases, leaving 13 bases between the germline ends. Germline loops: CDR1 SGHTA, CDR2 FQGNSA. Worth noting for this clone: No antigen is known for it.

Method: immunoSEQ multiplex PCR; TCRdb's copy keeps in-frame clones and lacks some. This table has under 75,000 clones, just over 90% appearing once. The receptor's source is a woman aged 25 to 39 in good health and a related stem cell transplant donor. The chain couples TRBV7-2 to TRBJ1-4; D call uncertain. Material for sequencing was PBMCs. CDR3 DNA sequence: TGTGCCAGCAGCTTAAAGGCAGACTTAGAACTGTTTTTT. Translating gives CASSLKADLELFF.